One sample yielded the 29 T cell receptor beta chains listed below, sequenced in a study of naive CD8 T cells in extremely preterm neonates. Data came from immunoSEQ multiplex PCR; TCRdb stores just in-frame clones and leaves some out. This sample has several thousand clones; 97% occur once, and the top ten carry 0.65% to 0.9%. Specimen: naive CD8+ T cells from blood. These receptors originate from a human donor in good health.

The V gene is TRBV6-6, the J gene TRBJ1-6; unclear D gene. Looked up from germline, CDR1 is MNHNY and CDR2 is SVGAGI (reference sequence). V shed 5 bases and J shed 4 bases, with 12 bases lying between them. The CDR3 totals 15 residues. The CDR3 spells CASSLDGVYNSPLHF. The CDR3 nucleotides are TGTGCCAGCAGTCTGGATGGAGTTTATAATTCACCCCTCCACTTT.

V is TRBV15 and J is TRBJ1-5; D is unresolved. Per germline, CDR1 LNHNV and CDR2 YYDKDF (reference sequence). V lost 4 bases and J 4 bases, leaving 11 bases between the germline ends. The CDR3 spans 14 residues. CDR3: CATSNRVDNQPQHF. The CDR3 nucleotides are TGTGCCACCAGCAACCGGGTCGATAATCAGCCCCAGCATTTT.

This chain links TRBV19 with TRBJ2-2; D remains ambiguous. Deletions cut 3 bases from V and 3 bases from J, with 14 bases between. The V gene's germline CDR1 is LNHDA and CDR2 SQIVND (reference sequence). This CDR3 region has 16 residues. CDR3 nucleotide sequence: TGTGCCAGTAGTATTTTGGGCAGGTCGGACACCGGGGAGCTGTTTTTT. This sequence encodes CASSILGRSDTGELFF. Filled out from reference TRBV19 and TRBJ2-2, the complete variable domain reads DGGITQSPKYLFRKEGQNVTLSCEQNLNHDAMYWYRQDPGQGLRLIYYSQIVNDFQKGDIAEGYSVSREKKESFPLTVTSAQKNPTAFYLCASSILGRSDTGELFFGEGSRLTVL.

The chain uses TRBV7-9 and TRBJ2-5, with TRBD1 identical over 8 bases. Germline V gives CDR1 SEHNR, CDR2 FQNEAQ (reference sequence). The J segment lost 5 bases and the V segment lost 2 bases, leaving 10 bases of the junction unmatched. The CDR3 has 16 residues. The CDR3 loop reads CASSLLGQGTWETQYF. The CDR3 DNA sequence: TGTGCCAGCAGCTTATTAGGACAGGGTACATGGGAGACCCAGTACTTC. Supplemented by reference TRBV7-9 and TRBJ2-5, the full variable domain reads DTGVSQNPRHKITKRGQNVTFRCDPISEHNRLYWYRQTLGQGPEFLTYFQNEAQLEKSRLLSDRFSAERPKGSFSTLEIQRTEQGDSAMYLCASSLLGQGTWETQYFGPGTRLLVL.

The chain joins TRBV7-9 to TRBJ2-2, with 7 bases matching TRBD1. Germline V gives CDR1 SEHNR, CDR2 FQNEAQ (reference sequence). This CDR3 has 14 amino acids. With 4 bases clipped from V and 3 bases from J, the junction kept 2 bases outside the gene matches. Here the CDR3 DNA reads TGTGCCAGCAGCTCAACAGGGGACACCGGGGAGCTGTTTTTT. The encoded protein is CASSSTGDTGELFF.

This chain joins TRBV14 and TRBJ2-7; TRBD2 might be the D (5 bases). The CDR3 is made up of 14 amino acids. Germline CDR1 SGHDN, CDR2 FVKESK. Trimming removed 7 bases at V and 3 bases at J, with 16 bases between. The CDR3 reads CASTEGRLLYEQYV. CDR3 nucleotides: TGTGCCAGCACCGAGGGCCGCTTGCTCTACGAGCAGTACGTC.

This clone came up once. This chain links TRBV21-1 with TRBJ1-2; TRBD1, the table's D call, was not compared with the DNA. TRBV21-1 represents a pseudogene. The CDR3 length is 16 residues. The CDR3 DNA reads TGTGCCAGCAGAGAAAAGACAGGGGGAAAATGCTATGGCTACACCTTC. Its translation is CASREKTGGKCYGYTF.

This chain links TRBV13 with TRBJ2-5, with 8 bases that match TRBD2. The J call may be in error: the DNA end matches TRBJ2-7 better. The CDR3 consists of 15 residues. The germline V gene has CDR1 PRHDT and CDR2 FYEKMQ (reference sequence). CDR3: CASSLRSGGLYEQYF. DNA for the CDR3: TGTGCCAGCAGCTTAAGGAGCGGGGGACTCTACGAGCAGTACTTC.

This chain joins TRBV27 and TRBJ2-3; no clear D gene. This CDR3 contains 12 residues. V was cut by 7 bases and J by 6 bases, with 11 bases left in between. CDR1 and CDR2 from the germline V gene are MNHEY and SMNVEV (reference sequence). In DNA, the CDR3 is TGTGCCAGCACCGTCCCCGGGGATACGCAGTATTTT. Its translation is CASTVPGDTQYF.

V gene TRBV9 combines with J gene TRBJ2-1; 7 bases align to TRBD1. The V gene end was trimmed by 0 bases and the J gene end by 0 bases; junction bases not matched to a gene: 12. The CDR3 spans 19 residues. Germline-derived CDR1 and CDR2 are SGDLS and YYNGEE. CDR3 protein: CASSVGPNRGTSSYNEQFF. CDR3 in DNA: TGTGCCAGCAGCGTAGGGCCAAACAGGGGCACAAGCTCCTACAATGAGCAGTTCTTC.

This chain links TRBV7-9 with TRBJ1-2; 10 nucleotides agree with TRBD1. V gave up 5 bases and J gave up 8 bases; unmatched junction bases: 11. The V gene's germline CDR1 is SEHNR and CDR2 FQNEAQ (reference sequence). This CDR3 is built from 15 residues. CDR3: CASSLSTGGEEGYTF. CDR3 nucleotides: TGTGCCAGCAGCCTTTCGACAGGGGGCGAGGAAGGCTACACCTTC.

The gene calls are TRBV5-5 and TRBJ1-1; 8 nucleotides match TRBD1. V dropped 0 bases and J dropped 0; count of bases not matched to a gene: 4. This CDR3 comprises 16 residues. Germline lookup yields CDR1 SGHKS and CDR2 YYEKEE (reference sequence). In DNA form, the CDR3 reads TGTGCCAGCAGCTTGGTCCTACAGGGGGTGAACACTGAAGCTTTCTTT. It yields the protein CASSLVLQGVNTEAFF.

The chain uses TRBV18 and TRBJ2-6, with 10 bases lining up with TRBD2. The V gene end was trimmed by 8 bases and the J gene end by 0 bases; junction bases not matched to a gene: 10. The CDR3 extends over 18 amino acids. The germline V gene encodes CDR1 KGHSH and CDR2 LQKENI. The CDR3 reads CASHDPGLAFSGANVLTF. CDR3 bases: TGTGCCAGCCATGATCCGGGACTAGCGTTCTCTGGGGCCAACGTCCTGACTTTC.

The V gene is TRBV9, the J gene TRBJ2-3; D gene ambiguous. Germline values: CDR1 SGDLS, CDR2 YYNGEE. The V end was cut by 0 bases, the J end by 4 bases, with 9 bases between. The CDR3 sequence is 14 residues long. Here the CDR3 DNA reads TGTGCCAGCAGCGTAGGTCCTAGACCAGATACGCAGTATTTT. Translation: CASSVGPRPDTQYF.

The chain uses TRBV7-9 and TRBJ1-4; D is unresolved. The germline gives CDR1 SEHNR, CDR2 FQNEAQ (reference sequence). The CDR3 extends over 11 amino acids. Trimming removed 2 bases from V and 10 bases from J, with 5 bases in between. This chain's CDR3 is CASSLTGKLFF. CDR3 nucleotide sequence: TGTGCCAGCAGCTTAACGGGAAAACTGTTTTTT.

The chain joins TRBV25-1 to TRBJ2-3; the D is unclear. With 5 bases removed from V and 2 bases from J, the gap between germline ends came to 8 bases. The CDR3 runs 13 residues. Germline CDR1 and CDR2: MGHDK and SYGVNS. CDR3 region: CASSPPNTDTQYF. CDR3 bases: TGTGCCAGCAGTCCGCCTAACACAGATACGCAGTATTTT.

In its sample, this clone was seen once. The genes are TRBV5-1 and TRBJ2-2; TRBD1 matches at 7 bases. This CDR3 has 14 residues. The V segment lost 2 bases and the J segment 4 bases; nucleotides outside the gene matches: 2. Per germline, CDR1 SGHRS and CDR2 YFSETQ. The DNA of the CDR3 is TGCGCCAGCAGCTTAGAGGGGGCCACCGGGGAGCTGTTTTTT. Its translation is CASSLEGATGELFF.

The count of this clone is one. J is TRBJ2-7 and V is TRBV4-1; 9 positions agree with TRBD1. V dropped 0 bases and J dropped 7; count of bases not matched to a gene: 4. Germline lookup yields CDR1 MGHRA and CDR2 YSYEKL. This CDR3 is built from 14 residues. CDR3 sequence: CASSQEQGADEQYF. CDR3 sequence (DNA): TGCGCCAGCAGCCAAGAACAGGGGGCGGATGAGCAGTACTTC.

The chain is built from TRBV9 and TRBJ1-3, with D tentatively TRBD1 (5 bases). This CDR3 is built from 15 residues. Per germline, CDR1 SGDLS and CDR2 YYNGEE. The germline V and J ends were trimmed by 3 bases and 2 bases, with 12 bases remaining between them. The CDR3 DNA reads TGTGCCAGCAGCGGTTCAGGGCTAGCTGGAAACACCATATATTTT. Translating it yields CASSGSGLAGNTIYF.

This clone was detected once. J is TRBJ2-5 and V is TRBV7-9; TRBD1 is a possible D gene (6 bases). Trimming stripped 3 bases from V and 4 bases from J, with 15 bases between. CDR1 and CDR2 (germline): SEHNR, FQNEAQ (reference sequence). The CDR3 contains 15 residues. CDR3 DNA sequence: TGTGCCAGCAGCTTCTCAGGGGCTTTGGGAGAGACCCAGTACTTC. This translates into CASSFSGALGETQYF.

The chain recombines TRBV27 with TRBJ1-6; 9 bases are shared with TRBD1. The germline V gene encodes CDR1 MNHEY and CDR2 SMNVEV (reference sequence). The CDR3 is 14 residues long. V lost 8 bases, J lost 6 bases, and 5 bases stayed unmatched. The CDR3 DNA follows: TGTGCCAGCCGTAGGACAGGGGTTAATTCACCCCTCCACTTT. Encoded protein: CASRRTGVNSPLHF.

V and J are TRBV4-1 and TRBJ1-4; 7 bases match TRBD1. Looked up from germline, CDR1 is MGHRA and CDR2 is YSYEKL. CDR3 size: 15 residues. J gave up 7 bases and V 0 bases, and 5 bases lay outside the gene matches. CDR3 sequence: CASSQDRGGTEKLFF. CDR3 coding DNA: TGCGCCAGCAGCCAAGATCGAGGGGGCACTGAAAAACTGTTTTTT.

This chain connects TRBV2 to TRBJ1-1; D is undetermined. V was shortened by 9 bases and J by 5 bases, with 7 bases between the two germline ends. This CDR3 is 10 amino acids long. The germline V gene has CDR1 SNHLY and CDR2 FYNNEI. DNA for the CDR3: TGTGCCAGTGGAGGTACTGAAGCTTTCTTT. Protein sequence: CASGGTEAFF. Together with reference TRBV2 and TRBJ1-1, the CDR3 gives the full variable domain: EPEVTQTPSHQVTQMGQEVILRCVPISNHLYFYWYRQILGQKVEFLVSFYNNEISEKSEIFDDQFSVERPDGSNFTLKIRSTKLEDSAMYFCASGGTEAFFGQGTRLTVV.

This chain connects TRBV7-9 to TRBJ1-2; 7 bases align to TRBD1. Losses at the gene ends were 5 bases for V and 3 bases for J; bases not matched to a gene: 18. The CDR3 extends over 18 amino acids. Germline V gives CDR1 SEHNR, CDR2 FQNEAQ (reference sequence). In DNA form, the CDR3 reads TGTGCCAGCAGCCCGGTCCCCCACGGACAGGAGAGATACTATGGCTACACCTTC. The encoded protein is CASSPVPHGQERYYGYTF.

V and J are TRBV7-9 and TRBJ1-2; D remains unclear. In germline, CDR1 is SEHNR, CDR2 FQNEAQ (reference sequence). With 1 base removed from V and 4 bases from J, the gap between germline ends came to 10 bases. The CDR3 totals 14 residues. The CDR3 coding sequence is TGTGCCAGCAGCTTAGACGAGGGCACCTATGGCTACACCTTC. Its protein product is CASSLDEGTYGYTF.

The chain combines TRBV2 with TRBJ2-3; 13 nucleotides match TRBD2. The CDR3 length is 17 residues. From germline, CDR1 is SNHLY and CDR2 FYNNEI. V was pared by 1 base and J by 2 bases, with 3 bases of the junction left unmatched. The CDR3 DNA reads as TGTGCCAGCAGTGAAGAGGGACTAGCGGGGCTCACAGATACGCAGTATTTT. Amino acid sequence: CASSEEGLAGLTDTQYF.

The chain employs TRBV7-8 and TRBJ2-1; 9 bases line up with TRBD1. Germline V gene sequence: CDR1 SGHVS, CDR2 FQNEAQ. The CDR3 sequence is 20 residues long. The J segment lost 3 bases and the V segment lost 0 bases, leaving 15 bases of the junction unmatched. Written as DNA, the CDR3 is TGTGCCAGCAGCTTAGCCTGGGGACAGGGACTCCGGGCACTCTACAATGAGCAGTTCTTC. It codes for CASSLAWGQGLRALYNEQFF.

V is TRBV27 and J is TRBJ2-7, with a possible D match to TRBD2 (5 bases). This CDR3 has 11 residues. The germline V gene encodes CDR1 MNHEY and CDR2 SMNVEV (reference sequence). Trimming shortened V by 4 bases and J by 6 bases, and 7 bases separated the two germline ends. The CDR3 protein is CASSSGSEQYF. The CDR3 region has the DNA TGTGCCAGCAGTTCGGGGTCCGAGCAGTACTTC.

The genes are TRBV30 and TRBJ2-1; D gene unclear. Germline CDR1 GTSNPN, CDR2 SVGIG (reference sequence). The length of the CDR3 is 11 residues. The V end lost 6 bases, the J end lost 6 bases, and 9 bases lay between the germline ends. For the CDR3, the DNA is TGTGCCTGCATAACGGTCAATGAGCAGTTCTTC. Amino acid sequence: CACITVNEQFF. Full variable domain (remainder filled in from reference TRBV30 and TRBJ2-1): SQTIHQWPATLVQPVGSPLSLECTVEGTSNPNLYWYRQAAGRGLQLLFYSVGIGQISSEVPQNLSASRPQDRQFILSSKKLLLSDSGFYLCACITVNEQFFGPGTRLTVL.